A selection of T cell receptor beta chains follows, all from one sample in a study of shared clonotypes between healthy human individuals. Sequencing was performed with immunoSEQ multiplex PCR; in TCRdb, only in-frame clones are kept and a portion is missing. The profile shows fewer than 650,000 clones, about three quarters of them singletons. Sequenced: PBMCs. The source is a woman between 40 and 55 years old in good health. Some clones in this sample may be carry-over from other donors' samples. Each CDR3 is given with its conserved first and last residue. Each record gives: J gene, D gene, V gene, clone size, CDR3 length, CDR3 DNA, CDR3 protein. A D gene is named only where the DNA matches it firmly. Some rows mark clone size as missing; the rest say once, few, many or name a class of expanded clone.

J: TRBJ2-3
D: TRBD2
V: TRBV11-2
size: .
length: 16
DNA: TGTGCCAGCAGCTTAGGGCTAGCGGGAAACACAGATACGCAGTATTTT
CDR3: CASSLGLAGNTDTQYF

J: TRBJ1-4
D: TRBD1
V: TRBV11-2
size: once
length: 15
DNA: TGTGCCAGCAGCTCGACCAGACAGGGGGGGGAAAAACTGTTTTTT
CDR3: CASSSTRQGGEKLFF

J: TRBJ2-3
D: .
V: TRBV4-1
size: few
length: 14
DNA: TGCGCCAGCAGCTTAAGAGATACGGCAGATACGCAGTATTTT
CDR3: CASSLRDTADTQYF

J: TRBJ1-5
D: .
V: TRBV27
size: few
length: 13
DNA: TGTGCCAGCAGTTTGTCGTACGGTCAGCCCCAGCATTTT
CDR3: CASSLSYGQPQHF

J: TRBJ1-1
D: TRBD1
V: TRBV5-1
size: .
length: 14
DNA: TGCGCCAGCAGTGGGACAGGCGTGAACACTGAAGCTTTCTTT
CDR3: CASSGTGVNTEAFF

J: TRBJ2-7
D: .
V: TRBV7-9
size: .
length: 14
DNA: TGTGCCAGCAGCTTAGCCCGAGCGGATTACGAGCAGTACTTC
CDR3: CASSLARADYEQYF

J: TRBJ2-7
D: TRBD1
V: TRBV7-8
size: many
length: 15
DNA: TGTGCCAGCAGCACAAATAGGGACAGCCTGTACGAGCAGTACTTC
CDR3: CASSTNRDSLYEQYF

J: TRBJ1-3
D: .
V: TRBV5-1
size: .
length: 13
DNA: TGCGCCAGCTCAGACCCCTCTGGAAACACCATATATTTT
CDR3: CASSDPSGNTIYF

J: TRBJ2-7
D: TRBD2
V: TRBV9
size: .
length: 14
DNA: TGTGCCAGCAGCTTCGGGACTAGCGGGGGCGAACGGTACTTC
CDR3: CASSFGTSGGERYF

J: TRBJ2-7
D: .
V: TRBV2
size: few
length: 14
DNA: TGTGCCAGCAGAGAGGGCAGGGGCCCCTACGAGCAGTACTTC
CDR3: CASREGRGPYEQYF

J: TRBJ1-4
D: .
V: TRBV4-2
size: few
length: 15
DNA: TGTGCCAGCAGCCAAGACGGGACACCCGAGGAAAAACTGTTTTTT
CDR3: CASSQDGTPEEKLFF

J: TRBJ2-7
D: TRBD1
V: TRBV6-1
size: .
length: 12
DNA: TGTGCCAGCAGAAGACAGGGCCCCGAGCAGTACTTC
CDR3: CASRRQGPEQYF

J: TRBJ2-3
D: .
V: TRBV7-9
size: .
length: 13
DNA: TGTGCCAGCAGCTCCCGTAAAAGAGATACGCAGTATTTT
CDR3: CASSSRKRDTQYF

J: TRBJ2-3
D: TRBD1
V: TRBV6-5
size: .
length: 15
DNA: TGTGCCAGCAGTTACAAGGGGGCGACTACAGATACGCAGTATTTT
CDR3: CASSYKGATTDTQYF

J: TRBJ1-2
D: .
V: TRBV7-2
size: .
length: 12
DNA: TGTGCCAGCAGCCATGACAACTATGGCTACACCTTC
CDR3: CASSHDNYGYTF

J: TRBJ2-2
D: .
V: TRBV11-2
size: .
length: 13
DNA: TGTGCCAGCAGCGGTGAGCTGGCCGGGGAGCTGTTTTTT
CDR3: CASSGELAGELFF

J: TRBJ2-3
D: TRBD2
V: TRBV19
size: .
length: 16
DNA: TGTGCCAGTAGTACTGGGACTAGCGGGACTGCAGATACGCAGTATTTT
CDR3: CASSTGTSGTADTQYF

J: TRBJ2-3
D: TRBD2
V: TRBV28
size: .
length: 17
DNA: TGTGCCAGCACCTCGGCAGGGAGGGTGGAAAGCACAGATACGCAGTATTTT
CDR3: CASTSAGRVESTDTQYF

J: TRBJ2-7
D: TRBD2
V: TRBV28
size: .
length: 16
DNA: TGTGCCAGCCAGATAAGCGGGAGGTTAAGGGCCTACGAGCAGTACTTC
CDR3: CASQISGRLRAYEQYF

J: TRBJ1-1
D: .
V: TRBV11-3
size: .
length: 12
DNA: TGTGCCAGCAGCAGGGGAAACACTGAAGCTTTCTTT
CDR3: CASSRGNTEAFF

J: TRBJ1-2
D: .
V: TRBV7-3
size: .
length: 14
DNA: TGTGCCAGCAGCTTAGTGGCGGGCGGCGGTGGCTACACCTTC
CDR3: CASSLVAGGGGYTF

J: TRBJ2-5
D: TRBD1
V: TRBV28
size: .
length: 18
DNA: TGTGCCAGCAGTACCACGGTGGGACAGATGATAAGCCAAGAGACCCAGTACTTC
CDR3: CASSTTVGQMISQETQYF

J: TRBJ2-3
D: .
V: TRBV29-1
size: .
length: 12
DNA: TGCAGCGGGGTTACAGGAGGGGATACGCAGTATTTT
CDR3: CSGVTGGDTQYF

J: TRBJ2-7
D: .
V: TRBV29-1
size: many
length: 14
DNA: TGCAGCGTTGATTCAACAGGGACGAACGACGAGCAGTACTTC
CDR3: CSVDSTGTNDEQYF

J: TRBJ2-5
D: .
V: TRBV19
size: .
length: 14
DNA: TGTGCCAGTAGACAGGACCCAGGGAAAGAGACCCAGTACTTC
CDR3: CASRQDPGKETQYF

J: TRBJ1-5
D: .
V: TRBV9
size: .
length: 15
DNA: TGTGCCAGCAGCGTTGGAGACTATAGCAATCAGCCCCAGCATTTT
CDR3: CASSVGDYSNQPQHF

J: TRBJ2-1
D: TRBD1
V: TRBV7-6
size: .
length: 16
DNA: TGTGCCAGCAGCTCCCCGACAGGGGGCGCCTACAATGAGCAGTTCTTC
CDR3: CASSSPTGGAYNEQFF

J: TRBJ1-2
D: .
V: TRBV28
size: .
length: 13
DNA: TGTGCCAGCAGTCCCGACAGATACTATGGCTACACCTTC
CDR3: CASSPDRYYGYTF

J: TRBJ2-3
D: .
V: TRBV7-3
size: .
length: 14
DNA: TGTGCCAGCAGCTTTGGGGTCAACACAGATACGCAGTATTTT
CDR3: CASSFGVNTDTQYF

J: TRBJ2-5
D: .
V: TRBV7-2
size: .
length: 14
DNA: TGTGCCAGCAGCCTCCCCCGGGGCGGAGAGACCCAGTACTTC
CDR3: CASSLPRGGETQYF

J: TRBJ2-1
D: .
V: TRBV25-1
size: .
length: 11
DNA: TGTGCCAGCAGCCTCATAAATGAGCAGTTCTTC
CDR3: CASSLINEQFF

J: TRBJ2-7
D: .
V: TRBV7-3
size: .
length: 15
DNA: TGTGCCAGCAGCTTTAGACCGACACCCGGGGACGAGCAGTACTTC
CDR3: CASSFRPTPGDEQYF

J: TRBJ2-1
D: .
V: TRBV6-1
size: few
length: 13
DNA: TGTGCCAGCAGGGGGGATTCCTACAATGAGCAGTTCTTC
CDR3: CASRGDSYNEQFF

J: TRBJ2-5
D: .
V: TRBV29-1
size: .
length: 11
DNA: TGCAGCGCCGAGGAGCAAGAGACCCAGTACTTC
CDR3: CSAEEQETQYF

J: TRBJ2-7
D: .
V: TRBV18
size: .
length: 16
DNA: TGTGCCAGCTCACTTGGGCAGGCCAGGTTATCGTACGAGCAGTACTTC
CDR3: CASSLGQARLSYEQYF

J: TRBJ2-3
D: .
V: TRBV6-1
size: .
length: 13
DNA: TGTGCCAGCAGTGGAGGGGTGGGAGATACGCAGTATTTT
CDR3: CASSGGVGDTQYF

J: TRBJ2-5
D: .
V: TRBV7-9
size: .
length: 14
DNA: TGTGCCAGCAGCTCCCTCGGTACTGAAGAGACCCAGTACTTC
CDR3: CASSSLGTEETQYF

J: TRBJ1-1
D: .
V: TRBV11-2
size: .
length: 15
DNA: TGTGCCAGCAGCCACCCCCAGGGCCTGAACACTGAAGCTTTCTTT
CDR3: CASSHPQGLNTEAFF

J: TRBJ2-5
D: TRBD1
V: TRBV15
size: once
length: 16
DNA: TGTGCCACCAGCAGAGGTTCAGGGGGTCTTTCGGAGACCCAGTACTTC
CDR3: CATSRGSGGLSETQYF

J: TRBJ2-3
D: TRBD1
V: TRBV15
size: .
length: 16
DNA: TGTGCCACCAGCAGCAAGGACAGGGGGATAGTAGATACGCAGTATTTT
CDR3: CATSSKDRGIVDTQYF

J: TRBJ1-1
D: TRBD1
V: TRBV6-1
size: .
length: 13
DNA: TGTGCCAGCAGTGACACTGACAGGGTTGCAGCTTTCTTT
CDR3: CASSDTDRVAAFF

J: TRBJ1-1
D: .
V: TRBV9
size: .
length: 16
DNA: TGTGCCAGCTCTAAAACCCGGGGAGACCTCAACACTGAAGCTTTCTTT
CDR3: CASSKTRGDLNTEAFF

J: TRBJ1-1
D: .
V: TRBV6-6
size: .
length: 14
DNA: TGTGCCAGCAGTTTCCAATCGGGGAGCACTGAAGCTTTCTTT
CDR3: CASSFQSGSTEAFF

J: TRBJ2-7
D: .
V: TRBV11-2
size: .
length: 14
DNA: TGTGCCAGCAGCTCTTTAGGAAATTCCTACGAGCAGTACTTC
CDR3: CASSSLGNSYEQYF

J: TRBJ2-1
D: TRBD2
V: TRBV11-2
size: .
length: 16
DNA: TGTGCCAGCAGCTTCCCCCCAGCGGGGTTTTATAGGGAGCAGTTCTTC
CDR3: CASSFPPAGFYREQFF

J: TRBJ2-1
D: TRBD2
V: TRBV27
size: .
length: 13
DNA: TGTGCCAGCAGATCGGGAGGTTCCAATGAGCAGTTCTTC
CDR3: CASRSGGSNEQFF

J: TRBJ2-3
D: TRBD1
V: TRBV30
size: .
length: 15
DNA: TGTGCCTGGAGTGGGACAGGACCAAGCACAGATACGCAGTATTTT
CDR3: CAWSGTGPSTDTQYF

J: TRBJ1-4
D: .
V: TRBV6-1
size: .
length: 15
DNA: TGTGCCAGCAGTGGCAGGGGCAATCCTAATGAAAAACTGTTTTTT
CDR3: CASSGRGNPNEKLFF

J: TRBJ2-2
D: .
V: TRBV5-1
size: .
length: 14
DNA: TGCGCCAGCAGCCCGGGACGGATCACCGGGGAGCTGTTTTTT
CDR3: CASSPGRITGELFF

J: TRBJ1-5
D: .
V: TRBV2
size: .
length: 19
DNA: TGTGCCAGCTGTGGGTTGGGGGGCGTTTGGGGTGATAGCAATCAGCCCCAGCATTTT
CDR3: CASCGLGGVWGDSNQPQHF

J: TRBJ2-7
D: TRBD2
V: TRBV28
size: .
length: 15
DNA: TGTGCCAGCTGCTCCCGTGGACTAGCGGGAGACGAGCAGTACTTC
CDR3: CASCSRGLAGDEQYF

J: TRBJ2-3
D: TRBD2
V: TRBV6-4
size: few
length: 16
DNA: TGTGCCAGCAGTGAAGGTCTAGCGGGAGGAGAAGATACGCAGTATTTT
CDR3: CASSEGLAGGEDTQYF

J: TRBJ1-3
D: .
V: TRBV27
size: .
length: 14
DNA: TGTGCCAGCAGGAGGGGTGGTTCTGGAAACACCATATATTTT
CDR3: CASRRGGSGNTIYF

J: TRBJ2-7
D: TRBD2
V: TRBV27
size: .
length: 14
DNA: TGTGCCAGCAGTTTAGGGACTAGAGGCTACGAGCAGTACTTC
CDR3: CASSLGTRGYEQYF

J: TRBJ2-2
D: .
V: TRBV6-1
size: few
length: 16
DNA: TGTGCCAGCAGTGGGGGCAGGGTCCAGAACACCGGGGAGCTGTTTTTT
CDR3: CASSGGRVQNTGELFF